This T cell receptor (beta chain) came from a study of blood T cell repertoires in COVID-19. Background on the study: From the United States, Italy and Spain came samples of acute and convalescent COVID-19.

The CDR3 contains 14 residues. Trimming shortened V by 3 bases and J by 9 bases, and 15 bases separated the two germline ends. Germline loops: CDR1 SEHNR, CDR2 FQNEAQ (reference sequence). In the original workflow: Amplified reference gene primers provided the basis for estimating nucleated cell counts. Produced via immunoSEQ multiplex PCR; TCRdb's table is partial and in-frame only. V and J calls and clone size are as listed in that table; D and trimming were resolved from the DNA. Among tens of thousands of clones, around 80% were seen once, and the ten largest hold over 15%. This chain links TRBV7-9 with TRBJ2-1, with D tentatively TRBD1 (6 bases). The sample taken for sequencing was peripheral blood. The source of this sequence is a man in his forties with acute or convalescent COVID-19. CDR3 sequence (DNA): TGTGCCAGCAGCTTCCTATCTAGGGGGAGTGAGCAGTTCTTC. Its protein product is CASSFLSRGSEQFF.